Listed here is a single T cell receptor beta chain. Its cognate antigen is unknown. The junction does not match germline at one end; this may be a read error. This entry belongs to a study of response to subunit inactivated influenza vaccine. Study-level findings and limits: Authors suggested that a seasonal influenza vaccination recruits few new T cells each time.

CDR3 length: 17 residues. Germline V gives CDR1 SSHAT, CDR2 FNYEAQ (reference sequence). TCRdb used MiXCR to reprocess the RT-PCR reads, holding one entry per CDR3 protein. The repertoire includes about 520,000 distinct CDR3 sequences, roughly 7.9% of them detected once, and around 14% sits in the top ten. The receptor comes from a man between 50 and 75 years old who received an inactivated influenza vaccine. The chain combines TRBV7-7 with TRBJ2-2; 8 bases are a match to TRBD1. The sequenced sample was PBMCs from blood, obtained roughly 24 months after vaccination. This chain's CDR3 is CASSSPLGTGNTGELFF. The CDR3 DNA is TGTGCTAGCAGCTCACCTCTTGGGACAGGGAACACCGGGGAGCTGTTTTTT.